This TCR beta chain was profiled in a study of control samples from healthy donors and cancer patients. Trimming left V 4 bases short and J 13 bases short, with 19 bases between. Germline V CDR1 and CDR2: SNHLY, FYNNEI. The CDR3 is 13 amino acids. TCRdb keeps only in-frame clones here, not all; method: immunoSEQ multiplex PCR. This repertoire shows 160,000 or so clones, about 94% found once; its top ten account for under 8.5%. The receptor comes from a middle-aged woman in good health. Source material: blood. The V and J genes are TRBV2 and TRBJ1-2; D unresolved. The CDR3 here is CASSGDPMSSPTF. Written as DNA, the CDR3 is TGTGCCAGCAGTGGAGACCCCATGTCTTCACCCACCTTC.